This T cell receptor (beta chain) comes out of a study of immune heterogeneity within non-small cell lung tumors. TCR beta CDR3 regions came from multiplex PCR with 32 forward V and 13 reverse J primers. Using its own MiXCR run on the multiplex PCR reads, TCRdb lists one record per CDR3 protein. The sample includes some 22,000 distinct CDR3 sequences, 25% to 30% of them seen just once. Notes on the study in general: Multiple tumor sites within a patient showed recurrence of identical dominant CDR3 beta clonotypes; site-unique high-frequency clones were present as well.

The V and J ends lost 3 bases and 4 bases respectively, with 11 bases between them. CDR3 length equals 14 residues. This clonotype has only a few counts. Its antigen is still unknown. Bulk tumor genomic DNA was the template, and each sample received 550 to 650 ng. From each primary tumor, several far-apart biopsies were obtained during surgery. Untreated, newly diagnosed non-small cell lung cancer patients underwent curative surgery. V is TRBV12-3 or TRBV12-4 and J is TRBJ2-3, with D hard to call. This receptor was identified in a man in his forties with non-small cell lung cancer. Input material: lung tumor tissue. The CDR3 bases are TGTGCCAGCAGTTTTCAAGTTCCCCCAGATACGCAGTATTTT. It is translated as CASSFQVPPDTQYF.